This T cell receptor beta chain was captured by sequencing in a study of TIL therapy for anti-PD-1-resistant metastatic lung cancer. Study in general: Progressing patients received lymphodepletion, expanded TIL infusion and IL-2. The study, taken as a whole, reports: The cohort had more treatment-naive, never-smoker and oncogene-addicted patients than typical.

The CDR3 is 12 residues long. V was pared by 7 bases and J by 9 bases, with 15 bases between. CDR1 and CDR2 from the germline V gene are ENHRY and SYGVKD. The count of this clone is one. Its specificity is not known. Time point specified: pre-treatment sample, taken before nivolumab and TIL therapy. This was the immunoSEQ v3 assay. The method was immunoSEQ multiplex PCR; TCRdb's version includes in-frame clones alone and lacks a portion of them. In the table there are about 60,000 clones, around 69% of which are singletons. This chain joins TRBV10-3 and TRBJ1-2; the D is unclear. The sequenced sample was blood, obtained at baseline. This clonotype originated in a person between 30 and 79 years old with non-small cell lung cancer. CDR3 sequence reads: CAITQGQSSYTF. The DNA for the CDR3 is TGTGCCATCACACAAGGCCAGTCGAGCTACACCTTC.